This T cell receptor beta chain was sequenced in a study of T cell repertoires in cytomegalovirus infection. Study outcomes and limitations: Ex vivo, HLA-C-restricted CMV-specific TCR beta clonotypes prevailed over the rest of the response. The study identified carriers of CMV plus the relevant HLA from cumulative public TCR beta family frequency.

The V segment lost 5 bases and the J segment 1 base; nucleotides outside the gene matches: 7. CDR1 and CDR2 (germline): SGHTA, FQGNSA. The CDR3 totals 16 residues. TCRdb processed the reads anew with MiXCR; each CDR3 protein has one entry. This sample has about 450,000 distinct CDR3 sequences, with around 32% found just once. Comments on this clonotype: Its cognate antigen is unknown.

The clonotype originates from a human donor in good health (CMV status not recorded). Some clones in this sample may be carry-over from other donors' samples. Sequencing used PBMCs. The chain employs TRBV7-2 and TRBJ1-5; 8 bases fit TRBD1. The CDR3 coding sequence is TGTGCCAGCAGCCCGCGGACAGGGTTAAGCAATCAGCCCCAGCATTTT. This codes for CASSPRTGLSNQPQHF.